The subject of this entry is one T cell receptor (beta chain). Antigen unknown. This entry is derived from a study of cytomegalovirus exposure and HLA in healthy donors. PCR employed 60 Vbeta and 13 Jbeta primers. Clones were sequenced by immunoSEQ multiplex PCR, and TCRdb holds only the in-frame ones, with some missing. The table lists fewer than 200,000 clones, about 81% of them singletons, with 1.5% to 2% in the top ten. The study's findings and limits: The study designated 164 TCR beta chains cytomegalovirus-associated. CMV serostatus was the only immune exposure information that was available.

The source is a woman in her late teens or twenties in good health and CMV-seronegative. The sample taken for sequencing was PBMCs.

The CDR3 spells CASSRGGTEAFF. The CDR3, as DNA: TGTGCCAGCAGCCGGGGGGGCACTGAAGCTTTCTTT. The rearrangement joins TRBV5-8 to TRBJ1-1, with D possibly TRBD1 on 5 matching bases. The germline V gene has CDR1 SGHTS and CDR2 YDEGEE. With 4 bases removed from V and 4 bases from J, the gap between germline ends came to 8 bases. The CDR3 consists of 12 residues.